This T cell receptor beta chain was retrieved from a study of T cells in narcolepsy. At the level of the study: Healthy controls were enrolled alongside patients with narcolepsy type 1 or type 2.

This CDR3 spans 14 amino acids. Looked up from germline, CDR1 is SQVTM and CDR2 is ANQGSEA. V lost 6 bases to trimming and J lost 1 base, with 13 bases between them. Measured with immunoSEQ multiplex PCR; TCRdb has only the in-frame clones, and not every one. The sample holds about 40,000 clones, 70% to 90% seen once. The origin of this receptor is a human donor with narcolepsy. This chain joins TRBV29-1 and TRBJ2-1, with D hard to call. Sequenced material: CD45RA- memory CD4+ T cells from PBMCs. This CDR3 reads CSVGRTDSYNEQFF. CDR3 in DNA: TGCAGCGTAGGACGGACCGATTCCTACAATGAGCAGTTCTTC.